This section outlines one T cell receptor beta chain sequence together with its context. This clone is medium-sized (0.01 to 0.1%) in terms of sample share. Its antigen remains unidentified. No quality values exist for individual bases; no much larger clone is one base distant. TCRbeta CDR3 regions were amplified from genomic DNA by means of the immunoSEQ Assay, a bias-controlled multiplex PCR. Concerning the study's data processing: The number of nucleated cells in each sample was estimated by amplification of reference gene primers within the assay. To quantify the absolute abundance of each unique TCRbeta CDR3 rearrangement, sequence reads were collapsed and filtered. For each sample, productive Simpson clonality was calculated as the square root of Simpson's diversity index across productive rearrangements. TCRdb holds this immuneACCESS table with in-frame rearrangements only. Some clones are missing; in checked studies, unresolved V genes explain under half, and the rest has no known cause. V and J calls and clone size come straight from that table; D and trimming were deduced from the DNA. The sample table lists about 35,000 clones, more than 70% of them with a count of one. 35% to 55% of the sample belongs to the ten largest clones.

The data originate from a study of blood T cell repertoires in COVID-19 (dated by TCRdb to about 2020). About the full investigation: Collaborator samples came from the United States, Italy and Spain and covered acute and convalescent phases of COVID-19. The material from the prospective study consisted of cDNA or gDNA derived from T cells, B-cell-depleted T cells, or PBMCs. Deeply sampled blood TCRbeta repertoires from subjects exposed to, actively infected with, or recovered from COVID-19 were included in the dataset. The repertoires were released in a freely available public database meant as a resource for research on the immune response to SARS-CoV-2. The samples were drawn from two sources: the first 160 participants of the ongoing ImmuneRACE study, and 950 to 1,500 subjects contributed by 6 global collaborators. Sample metadata almost always included a de-identified subject ID, COVID-19 status, age in years and sex. Where available, HLA class I and class II types were taken from metadata supplied by the sample provider and were not determined by assay-based typing.

Whole blood was collected in K2EDTA tubes by collaborating institutions according to the institutions' own protocols. For TCRbeta analysis, collaborator samples were shipped as frozen whole blood, as isolated PBMCs, or as DNA extracted from either sample type. Via the germline V gene (reference sequence), CDR1 is MNHEY and CDR2 SMNVEV. V loses 4 bases, J loses 8 bases, and the germline ends lie 12 bases apart. Including cysteine and phenylalanine, the CDR3 has 13 amino acids. CDR3 DNA only is kept here, 39 bases in frame from base 1. Overall study outcomes, separate from this receptor: The amount of clinical and demographic metadata varied by source and participant and was provided uncurated.

This chain is built from TRBV27 and TRBJ2-4; tentative D gene TRBD1, with 6 bases matching. The source material was peripheral blood. The receptor was derived from a man aged 60 to 75 with active or convalescent COVID-19. The CDR3 protein sequence reads: CASSSGTGYIQYF. The sequenced DNA is TGTGCCAGCAGTTCGGGTACAGGGTACATTCAGTACTTC.